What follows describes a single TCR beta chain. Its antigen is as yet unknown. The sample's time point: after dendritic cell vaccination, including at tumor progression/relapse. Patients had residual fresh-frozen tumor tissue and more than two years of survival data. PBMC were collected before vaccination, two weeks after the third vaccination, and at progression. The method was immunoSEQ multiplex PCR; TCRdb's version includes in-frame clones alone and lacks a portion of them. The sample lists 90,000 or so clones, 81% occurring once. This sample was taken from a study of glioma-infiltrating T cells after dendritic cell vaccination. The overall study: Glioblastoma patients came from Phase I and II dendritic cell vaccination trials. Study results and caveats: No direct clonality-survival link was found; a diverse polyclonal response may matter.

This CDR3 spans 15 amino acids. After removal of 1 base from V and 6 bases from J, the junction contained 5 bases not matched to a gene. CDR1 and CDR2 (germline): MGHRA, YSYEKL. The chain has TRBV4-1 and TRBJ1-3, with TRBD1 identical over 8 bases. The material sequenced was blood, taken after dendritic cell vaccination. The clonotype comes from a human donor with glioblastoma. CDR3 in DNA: TGCGCCAGCAGCCAAGGGACAGGGAACGCAAACACCATATATTTT. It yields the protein CASSQGTGNANTIYF.